This is a list of T cell receptor beta chains from one sample in a study of a mutant IDH1 vaccine in newly diagnosed glioma. The method was immunoSEQ multiplex PCR; TCRdb's version includes in-frame clones alone and lacks a portion of them. The sample carries approximately 76,000 clones, roughly nine tenths recorded once. No cognate antigen is known for these TCRs. The sample consisted of PBMCs, taken from a glioma patient whose treatment included an IDH1 peptide vaccine. The receptors here all came from a woman between 45 and 60 years old with glioma. Both conserved end residues are part of each CDR3. Fields, in order: CDR3 protein, V gene, J gene.

cdr3_aa: CSVGQGRGTNEQFF
v_call: TRBV29-1
j_call: TRBJ2-1

cdr3_aa: CASSPRDSQETQYF
v_call: TRBV18
j_call: TRBJ2-5

cdr3_aa: CASSNLQGALAEAFF
v_call: TRBV19
j_call: TRBJ1-1

cdr3_aa: CASSEVPKADEQYF
v_call: TRBV2
j_call: TRBJ2-7

cdr3_aa: CASSQGLAVYEQYF
v_call: TRBV6-6
j_call: TRBJ2-7

cdr3_aa: CASTPSNQPQHF
v_call: TRBV6-1
j_call: TRBJ1-5

cdr3_aa: CASIQTVAGGPREQYF
v_call: TRBV28
j_call: TRBJ2-7

cdr3_aa: CASRLAGAGNTGELFF
v_call: TRBV4-1
j_call: TRBJ2-2

cdr3_aa: CASSLAADLYEQYF
v_call: TRBV5-1
j_call: NA

cdr3_aa: CASSNPLASSSYNEQFF
v_call: TRBV19
j_call: TRBJ2-1

cdr3_aa: CVSSRQGRGEKLFF
v_call: TRBV25-1
j_call: TRBJ1-4

cdr3_aa: CASSKPGGWGEKLFF
v_call: TRBV11-2
j_call: TRBJ1-4

cdr3_aa: CSAWAGETQYF
v_call: TRBV20-1
j_call: TRBJ2-5

cdr3_aa: CASSLAGGPYEQFF
v_call: TRBV7-3
j_call: TRBJ2-1

cdr3_aa: CASSLSGGRPTDTQYF
v_call: TRBV27
j_call: TRBJ2-3

cdr3_aa: CASSVTGNTEAFF
v_call: TRBV9
j_call: TRBJ1-1

cdr3_aa: CASSPAGRRNEQFF
v_call: TRBV5-6
j_call: TRBJ2-1

cdr3_aa: CASSLSGSIGNGELFF
v_call: TRBV5-1
j_call: TRBJ2-2

cdr3_aa: CASSQGTGSVYGYTF
v_call: TRBV4-1
j_call: TRBJ1-2

cdr3_aa: CASSLDPTSTGELFF
v_call: TRBV11-2
j_call: TRBJ2-2

cdr3_aa: CATSGFSGREATYEQYF
v_call: TRBV15
j_call: TRBJ2-7

cdr3_aa: CASSEGSNTEAFF
v_call: TRBV13
j_call: TRBJ1-1

cdr3_aa: CASTPGERSYEQYF
v_call: TRBV28
j_call: TRBJ2-7

cdr3_aa: CASSSSGRAHQPQHF
v_call: TRBV2
j_call: TRBJ1-5

cdr3_aa: CASSLNSLANYGYTF
v_call: TRBV7-8
j_call: TRBJ1-2

cdr3_aa: CAWGGESSYNEQFF
v_call: TRBV30
j_call: TRBJ2-1

cdr3_aa: CASSLEGGGVETQYF
v_call: TRBV5-5
j_call: TRBJ2-5

cdr3_aa: CASSARPTGDIYGYTF
v_call: TRBV2
j_call: TRBJ1-2

cdr3_aa: CASSPGQGTYEQYF
v_call: TRBV13
j_call: TRBJ2-7

cdr3_aa: CASSLGGGTGEQYF
v_call: TRBV7-9
j_call: TRBJ2-7

cdr3_aa: CSVTGQGNQPQHF
v_call: TRBV29-1
j_call: TRBJ1-5

cdr3_aa: CASTPSAHYGYTF
v_call: TRBV5-1
j_call: TRBJ1-2

cdr3_aa: CATHGNYNEQFF
v_call: TRBV28
j_call: TRBJ2-1

cdr3_aa: CASSRDSNYGYTF
v_call: TRBV19
j_call: TRBJ1-2

cdr3_aa: CASSPSTGVSYNEQFF
v_call: TRBV5-1
j_call: TRBJ2-1

cdr3_aa: CASSYPGSYQPQHF
v_call: TRBV6-6
j_call: TRBJ1-5

cdr3_aa: CASSLLSGTSILDYEQYF
v_call: TRBV28
j_call: TRBJ2-7

cdr3_aa: CASSYLGANEAFF
v_call: TRBV6-5
j_call: TRBJ1-1

cdr3_aa: CASSAGTSGSGAYEQYF
v_call: TRBV18
j_call: TRBJ2-7

cdr3_aa: CSVGLGQGEPQHF
v_call: TRBV29-1
j_call: TRBJ1-5

cdr3_aa: CASSELAGGGETQYF
v_call: TRBV9
j_call: TRBJ2-5

cdr3_aa: CASSLGTSGTWRLHEQYF
v_call: TRBV28
j_call: TRBJ2-7